The sequence of this T cell receptor (beta chain) was determined in a study of CD8 T cells in Susac syndrome (dated by TCRdb to between 2018 and 2021). Looking at the study overall: Repertoire sequencing was used to test whether CD8+ T cell activation and differentiation in Susac syndrome was antigen driven.

The junction carries 13 bases between V and J, which are trimmed by 3 bases and 8 bases respectively. CDR3 length: 14 amino acids, cysteine to phenylalanine. Only CDR3 DNA remains: 42 bases, in frame from the first base. RNA was extracted with the RNeasy kit and about 0.45 to 1 ug was reverse transcribed using random hexamers. The immunoSEQ multiplex PCR assay, which covers 54 Vbeta and 13 Jbeta segments, was used to amplify TCR beta CDR3 regions. PCR amplification bias was corrected using a synthetic template baseline for primer optimization and computational correction. On the study's bioinformatics: Reads were annotated to V, D and J genes per IMGT and analyzed with immunoSEQ Analyzer, keeping only productive sequences. Clonality was calculated as one minus the Shannon entropy normalized by log2 of the number of productive unique sequences. For each patient and control, public and private clones were evaluated within the 100 most prevalent clones. Clones were defined as Susac-specific when absent from the healthy and MS cohorts, from roughly 1,100 published viral clones and from other ImmuneACCESS disease sequences. Through fastp at Q25 and MiXCR, TCRdb rebuilt clones from the public reads, retaining in-frame beta chains. For every CDR3 protein sequence, its rows merge into one entry that carries the most common genes and DNA. These V and J calls originate from TCRdb's pipeline instead of the authors' own analysis. The sample includes some 130,000 distinct CDR3 sequences, with roughly 94% observed a single time. The ten top clones hold around 0.12% of the sample.

Peripheral blood CD8+ and CD4+ T cells from healthy donors, Susac syndrome patients and multiple sclerosis patients were profiled by high-throughput TCR beta sequencing. The multiple sclerosis controls were treatment-naive patients whose relapsing-remitting disease, either stable or active, fulfilled the revised McDonald criteria. CD8+ TEMRA cells were enriched by FACS, while bulk CD8+ and CD4+ T cells were purified by magnetic negative isolation. Blood was collected in EDTA tubes and processed within 24 hours, with PBMCs isolated through density gradient centrifugation. PBMCs destined for TCR sequencing were cryopreserved in liquid nitrogen and later thawed in a 37 °C water bath. A purity of at least 90% was achieved for sorted or isolated CD4+, CD8+ and CD8+ TEMRA cells. The investigation overall reported the following: The number of individuals in the TCR sequencing and HLA analysis was recognized as being relatively small.

With respect to this clonotype: Its binding antigen is unknown. One base away there is no much larger clone; base qualities are not given.

Recombination linked TRBV12-3 or TRBV12-4 to TRBJ1-4; there is no confident call for the D gene. Sequencing was performed on CD4+ T cells from PBMCs. The TCR sequence derives from a human donor with multiple sclerosis. DNA sequence: TGTGCCAGCAGTTTTATGGGGTCGATAGAAAAACTGTTTTTT. This translates into CASSFMGSIEKLFF.